One and the same sample provided the 32 T cell receptor beta chains below, sequenced in a study of PD-L1 blockade in urothelial cancer. Profiling relied on immunoSEQ multiplex PCR, and the TCRdb table lists in-frame clones only, not all of them. The data contain approximately 70,000 clones, roughly 91% of them seen just once; the ten biggest clones take up roughly 3.4%. The source material was PBMCs, sampled around atezolizumab (anti-PD-L1) treatment. These receptor sequences come from a man in his 60s with urothelial cancer.

The chain employs TRBV5-1 and TRBJ2-5, with 8 positions matching TRBD1. J gave up 4 bases and V 4 bases, and 6 bases lay outside the gene matches. There are 14 residues in the CDR3. Germline assignment: CDR1 SGHRS and CDR2 YFSETQ. CDR3 protein: CASSPGQAGETQYF. Written as DNA, the CDR3 is TGCGCCAGCAGCCCGGGACAGGCTGGAGAGACCCAGTACTTC.

The chain uses TRBV29-1 and TRBJ2-3; weak D call: TRBD1 (6 bases). Germline CDR1 and CDR2: SQVTM and ANQGSEA. V was shortened by 3 bases and J by 3 bases, with 7 bases between the two germline ends. This CDR3 spans 12 amino acids. For the CDR3, the DNA is TGCAGCGTTGATCAGGGGACAGATACGCAGTATTTT. Protein: CSVDQGTDTQYF.

This rearrangement joins TRBV4-1 to TRBJ2-3; 10 positions agree with TRBD2. J gave up 6 bases and V 6 bases, and 12 bases lay outside the gene matches. This CDR3 is built from 16 residues. Germline V gene lookup returns CDR1 MGHRA and CDR2 YSYEKL. In nucleotides, the CDR3 is TGCGCCAGCAGTCGGAGTAGCGGGGGGCCCCAGGATACGCAGTATTTT. Its translation: CASSRSSGGPQDTQYF.

This chain joins TRBV6-5 and TRBJ2-7, with D perhaps TRBD1 (6 bases). From germline, CDR1 is MNHEY and CDR2 SVGAGI. The CDR3 sequence is 11 residues long. The V gene lost 6 bases and the J gene lost 5 bases, with 8 bases spanning the gap. This CDR3 reads CASRTGNEQYF. CDR3 DNA: TGTGCCAGCAGAACAGGGAACGAGCAGTACTTC.

The chain uses TRBV5-1 and TRBJ2-7, with 8 positions matching TRBD1. This CDR3 has 17 residues. Trimming at V came to 3 bases and at J to 2 bases, leaving 13 bases not matched to a gene. Germline CDR1 SGHRS, CDR2 YFSETQ. CDR3 coding DNA: TGCGCCAGCAGCTCCACAATACAGGGGGGTAAAACCTACGAGCAGTACTTC. The encoded protein is CASSSTIQGGKTYEQYF.

The chain couples TRBV21-1 to TRBJ1-3; TRBD1, the table's D call, lacks a check against the DNA. TRBV21-1 is a pseudogene segment. This CDR3 contains 17 residues. The DNA of the CDR3 is TGTGCCAGCAGCGAACCCGGGACAATCACCTCTGGAAACACCATATATTTT. It yields the protein CASSEPGTITSGNTIYF.

For the CDR3, the DNA is TGCGCCAGCAGCTCGAACGCCGGGACAGGGGGCGAGCAGTACTTC. Translation gives CASSSNAGTGGEQYF. The rearrangement links TRBV5-1 to TRBJ2-7; TRBD1 agrees at 11 bases. CDR3 length: 15 amino acids. J lost 6 bases, V lost 3 bases, and 8 bases had no gene match. Germline-derived CDR1 and CDR2 are SGHRS and YFSETQ.

The V and J genes are TRBV30 and TRBJ2-7; TRBD1 is a possible D gene (6 bases). The CDR3 contains 13 residues. CDR1 GTSNPN and CDR2 SVGIG come from the germline V gene (reference sequence). The V end was cut by 3 bases, the J end by 1 base, with 10 bases between. CDR3 coding DNA: TGTGCCTGGAGCAGGGGACATTCCTACGAGCAGTACTTC. Protein product: CAWSRGHSYEQYF. Using reference TRBV30 and TRBJ2-7 for the parts outside the CDR3, the full variable domain is SQTIHQWPATLVQPVGSPLSLECTVEGTSNPNLYWYRQAAGRGLQLLFYSVGIGQISSEVPQNLSASRPQDRQFILSSKKLLLSDSGFYLCAWSRGHSYEQYFGPGTRLTVT.

CDR3 region: CASSRGSANVLTF. CDR3 DNA sequence: TGTGCCAGCAGCCGAGGATCGGCCAACGTCCTGACTTTC. The chain recombines TRBV7-9 with TRBJ2-6, with unresolved D. This CDR3 has 13 residues. Trimming left V 5 bases short and J 6 bases short, with 8 bases between. Germline V gene lookup returns CDR1 SEHNR and CDR2 FQNEAQ (reference sequence).

Sample share makes this clone medium-sized. Distinct nucleotide sequences in the sample also encode this CDR3. The chain joins TRBV19 to TRBJ2-7, with 10 bases identical to TRBD1. Germline-derived CDR1 and CDR2 are LNHDA and SQIVND (reference sequence). Trimming cost V 1 base and J 3 bases; bases outside gene matches: 0. The CDR3 is 14 residues long. The CDR3 is CASSIGTGGYEQYF. The CDR3 DNA is TGTGCCAGTAGTATAGGGACAGGGGGCTACGAGCAGTACTTC. The whole variable domain, remainder taken from reference TRBV19 and TRBJ2-7, is DGGITQSPKYLFRKEGQNVTLSCEQNLNHDAMYWYRQDPGQGLRLIYYSQIVNDFQKGDIAEGYSVSREKKESFPLTVTSAQKNPTAFYLCASSIGTGGYEQYFGPGTRLTVT.

The V gene is TRBV28, the J gene TRBJ2-7; the D gene is possibly TRBD2 (7 bases). This CDR3 comprises 15 residues. The V end was cut by 3 bases, the J end by 3 bases, with 15 bases between. Germline CDR1 MDHEN, CDR2 SYDVKM. The CDR3 nucleotides are TGTGCCAGCAGTTTCGGCGGGGGCCCCATCTACGAGCAGTACTTC. It codes for CASSFGGGPIYEQYF.

This clone has a handful of counts. The chain joins TRBV4-1 to TRBJ1-2; tentatively, D is TRBD1 (5 bases). Germline CDR1 and CDR2: MGHRA and YSYEKL. The CDR3 spans 16 residues. Trimming removed 3 bases at V and 4 bases at J, with 18 bases between. This chain's CDR3 is CASSHTTDRSSYGYTF. The CDR3 bases are TGCGCCAGCAGCCATACGACTGACAGAAGCTCCTATGGCTACACCTTC.

The DNA of the CDR3 is TGTGCCAGCAGCTTAGATTTGACAGGGAATCTGTTTTTT. Translated, it gives CASSLDLTGNLFF. V and J are TRBV11-2 and TRBJ1-4, with 7 bases lining up with TRBD1. Trimming removed 0 bases from V and 14 bases from J; junction bases left unmatched: 6. This CDR3 has 13 residues. Per germline, CDR1 SGHAT and CDR2 FQNNGV.

This chain joins TRBV28 and TRBJ2-4; D possibly corresponds to TRBD2 (7 bases). The CDR3 covers 16 residues. From germline, CDR1 is MDHEN and CDR2 SYDVKM. V was cut by 2 bases and J by 6 bases, with 17 bases left in between. CDR3 DNA: TGTGCCAGCAGTTTAGGGGGGGCCGGAGGGGTAAACATTCAGTACTTC. Translating it yields CASSLGGAGGVNIQYF.

This chain uses TRBV7-6 with TRBJ2-5; D may be TRBD2 (5 bases). Trimming removed 2 bases at V and 1 base at J, with 17 bases between. Germline CDR1 and CDR2: SGHVS and FNYEAQ. This CDR3 comprises 17 residues. This CDR3 is CASSLYSAGLGQETQYF. The CDR3 DNA follows: TGTGCCAGCAGCTTATATTCGGCGGGTCTCGGCCAAGAGACCCAGTACTTC.

CDR3 sequence reads: CASREAGTGGGYTGELFF. For the CDR3, the DNA is TGTGCCAGCAGGGAGGCCGGGACAGGGGGCGGGTACACCGGGGAGCTGTTTTTT. V usage is TRBV2 and J usage is TRBJ2-2; 12 bases fit TRBD1. Germline trimming cut 6 bases from V and 3 bases from J; bases unmatched to any gene: 11. The germline CDR1 and CDR2 sequences are SNHLY and FYNNEI. There are 18 residues in the CDR3. The variable domain in full, with the rest retrieved from reference TRBV2 and TRBJ2-2, is EPEVTQTPSHQVTQMGQEVILRCVPISNHLYFYWYRQILGQKVEFLVSFYNNEISEKSEIFDDQFSVERPDGSNFTLKIRSTKLEDSAMYFCASREAGTGGGYTGELFFGEGSRLTVL.

J is TRBJ2-5 and V is TRBV29-1; possible D gene TRBD2, 5 bases. CDR1 and CDR2 from the germline V gene are SQVTM and ANQGSEA. Trimming shortened V by 3 bases and J by 0 bases, and 8 bases separated the two germline ends. This CDR3 has 13 amino acids. CDR3 sequence: CSVDRADQETQYF. Here the CDR3 DNA reads TGCAGCGTTGATCGAGCGGACCAAGAGACCCAGTACTTC.

V and J are TRBV28 and TRBJ2-5; D remains unclear. The CDR3 runs 15 residues. Germline CDR1 MDHEN, CDR2 SYDVKM. V gave up 4 bases and J gave up 0 bases, with 12 bases separating them. The CDR3 sequence is CASSSPQPNQETQYF. The CDR3 nucleotides read TGTGCCAGCAGTTCACCACAGCCAAACCAAGAGACCCAGTACTTC.

The rearrangement links TRBV27 to TRBJ1-2, with 8 bases that match TRBD1. The CDR3 extends over 15 amino acids. Germline assignment: CDR1 MNHEY and CDR2 SMNVEV (reference sequence). Unmatched junction bases numbered 13, after V lost 5 bases and J lost 8 bases. Written as DNA, the CDR3 is TGTGCCAGCAGTGGGACCCTGACAGGGGCTAACGGCTACACCTTC. Its translation: CASSGTLTGANGYTF.

The chain has TRBV5-8 and TRBJ1-5; a weak D match, TRBD1 (6 bases). Germline V gene lookup returns CDR1 SGHTS and CDR2 YDEGEE. Trimming took off 2 bases at V and 0 bases at J, with 9 bases between the two ends. This CDR3 contains 15 residues. The CDR3 DNA sequence: TGTGCCAGCAGCTTCTTCAGGGGTAGCAATCAGCCCCAGCATTTT. Amino acids: CASSFFRGSNQPQHF.

The chain links TRBV7-8 to TRBJ1-3; 7 bases line up with TRBD1. Germline CDR1 reads SGHVS; CDR2 reads FQNEAQ. The length of the CDR3 is 13 residues. With 5 bases clipped from V and 4 bases from J, the junction kept 2 bases outside the gene matches. CDR3 nucleotides: TGTGCCAGCAGCCCGGGACAGGGAAACACCATATATTTT. Protein sequence: CASSPGQGNTIYF.

This chain connects TRBV18 to TRBJ1-2, with D maybe TRBD1 (5 bases). Per the germline V gene, CDR1 is KGHSH and CDR2 is LQKENI. The CDR3 sequence is 12 residues long. V lost 8 bases and J 4 bases, leaving 11 bases between the germline ends. This CDR3 is CASARDSYGYTF. The CDR3 bases are TGTGCCAGCGCCAGGGATTCCTATGGCTACACCTTC.

The chain is built from TRBV29-1 and TRBJ1-1, with a possible D match to TRBD1 (6 bases). The CDR3 spans 13 residues. Germline CDR1 and CDR2: SQVTM and ANQGSEA. Trimming stripped 4 bases from V and 4 bases from J, with 13 bases between. CDR3 sequence (DNA): TGCAGCGTTGTTTCAGGGGCGCGCACTGAAGCTTTCTTT. Its translation: CSVVSGARTEAFF.

This chain links TRBV5-1 with TRBJ2-5; 8 bases agree with TRBD2. Germline loops: CDR1 SGHRS, CDR2 YFSETQ. This CDR3 has 17 residues. J lost 0 bases, V lost 0 bases, and 7 bases had no gene match. The CDR3 region is CASSLGGLALYQETQYF. In DNA form, the CDR3 reads TGCGCCAGCAGCTTGGGAGGACTAGCCTTGTACCAAGAGACCCAGTACTTC. The variable domain in full, with the rest retrieved from reference TRBV5-1 and TRBJ2-5, is KAGVTQTPRYLIKTRGQQVTLSCSPISGHRSVSWYQQTPGQGLQFLFEYFSETQRNKGNFPGRFSGRQFSNSRSEMNVSTLELGDSALYLCASSLGGLALYQETQYFGPGTRLLVL.

The chain employs TRBV2 and TRBJ1-4; D ambiguous. Trimming stripped 6 bases from V and 2 bases from J, with 13 bases between. The germline V gene encodes CDR1 SNHLY and CDR2 FYNNEI. The CDR3 length is 15 residues. CDR3 residues: CASRPSPGTNEKLFF. As DNA, the CDR3 is TGTGCCAGCAGACCCTCCCCCGGGACTAATGAAAAACTGTTTTTT.

The chain employs TRBV4-1 and TRBJ1-2; possible D gene TRBD1, 5 bases. Germline CDR1 is MGHRA and CDR2 is YSYEKL. This CDR3 is 16 amino acids long. Trimming shortened V by 0 bases and J by 3 bases, and 14 bases separated the two germline ends. In nucleotides, the CDR3 is TGCGCCAGCAGCCAAGATCCGGGGGGAGGTGACTATGGCTACACCTTC. Translation gives CASSQDPGGGDYGYTF.

The V and J genes are TRBV5-1 and TRBJ1-5; 7 bases line up with TRBD1. Per the germline V gene, CDR1 is SGHRS and CDR2 is YFSETQ. The CDR3 covers 14 residues. V gave up 3 bases and J gave up 5 bases; unmatched junction bases: 5. CDR3 loop: CASSSGQRDQPQHF. In nucleotides, the CDR3 is TGCGCCAGCAGCTCGGGACAGAGGGATCAGCCCCAGCATTTT.

The rearrangement links TRBV6-1 to TRBJ1-2; 11 bases are shared with TRBD1. The CDR3 is made up of 16 amino acids. Germline values: CDR1 MNHNS, CDR2 SASEGT. J lost 0 bases, V lost 4 bases, and 4 bases had no gene match. The CDR3: CASSAPGQGANYGYTF. CDR3 coding DNA: TGTGCCAGCAGTGCCCCGGGACAGGGGGCTAACTATGGCTACACCTTC.

V usage is TRBV7-9 and J usage is TRBJ2-7; 11 positions agree with TRBD1. Looked up from germline, CDR1 is SEHNR and CDR2 is FQNEAQ (reference sequence). The CDR3 sequence is 15 residues long. V was clipped by 5 bases and J by 4 bases; unmatched bases: 7. The CDR3: CASSPGQGVVYEQYF. The CDR3 nucleotides read TGTGCCAGCAGCCCGGGACAGGGGGTCGTTTACGAGCAGTACTTC.

This chain joins TRBV6-5 and TRBJ2-2; 7 bases align to TRBD2. The CDR3 extends over 15 amino acids. Germline loops: CDR1 MNHEY, CDR2 SVGAGI. J was trimmed by 5 bases and V by 2 bases; bases with no gene match: 5. The CDR3 DNA is TGTGCCAGCAGTTACCCTAGCGGACCAACCGGGGAGCTGTTTTTT. This translates into CASSYPSGPTGELFF.

This rearrangement joins TRBV6-5 to TRBJ2-7; TRBD2 matches at 11 bases. CDR1 is MNHEY, CDR2 SVGAGI, per germline. With V trimmed by 4 bases and J by 2 bases, 7 bases remained unmatched. The CDR3 is 16 residues long. The CDR3 DNA follows: TGTGCCAGCAGTTCCCAGTTTAGCGGGAGGGCCTACGAGCAGTACTTC. It specifies CASSSQFSGRAYEQYF.

The chain links TRBV5-4 to TRBJ1-2; 9 bases agree with TRBD1. CDR1 is SGHNT, CDR2 YYREEE, per germline (reference sequence). The CDR3 runs 16 residues. Trimming at V came to 4 bases and at J to 0 bases, leaving 7 bases not matched to a gene. The CDR3 region is CASSRGGQGSNYGYTF. The CDR3 DNA sequence: TGTGCCAGCAGCCGGGGGGGACAGGGCTCTAACTATGGCTACACCTTC.